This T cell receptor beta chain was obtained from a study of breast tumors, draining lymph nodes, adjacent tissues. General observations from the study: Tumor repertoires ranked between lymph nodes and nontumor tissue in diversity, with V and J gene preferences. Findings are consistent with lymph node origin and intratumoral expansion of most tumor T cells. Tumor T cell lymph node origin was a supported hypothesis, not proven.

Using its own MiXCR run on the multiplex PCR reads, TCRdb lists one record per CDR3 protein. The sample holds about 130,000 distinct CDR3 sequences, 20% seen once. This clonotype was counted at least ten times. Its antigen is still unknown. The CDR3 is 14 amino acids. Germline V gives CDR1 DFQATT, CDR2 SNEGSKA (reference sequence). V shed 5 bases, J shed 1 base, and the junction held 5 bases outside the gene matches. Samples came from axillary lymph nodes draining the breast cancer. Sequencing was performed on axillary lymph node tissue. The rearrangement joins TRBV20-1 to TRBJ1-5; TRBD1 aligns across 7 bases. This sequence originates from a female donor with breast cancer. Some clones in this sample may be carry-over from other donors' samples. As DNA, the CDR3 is TGCAGTGCTCGGACAGGAGGGAGCAATCAGCCCCAGCATTTT. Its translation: CSARTGGSNQPQHF.